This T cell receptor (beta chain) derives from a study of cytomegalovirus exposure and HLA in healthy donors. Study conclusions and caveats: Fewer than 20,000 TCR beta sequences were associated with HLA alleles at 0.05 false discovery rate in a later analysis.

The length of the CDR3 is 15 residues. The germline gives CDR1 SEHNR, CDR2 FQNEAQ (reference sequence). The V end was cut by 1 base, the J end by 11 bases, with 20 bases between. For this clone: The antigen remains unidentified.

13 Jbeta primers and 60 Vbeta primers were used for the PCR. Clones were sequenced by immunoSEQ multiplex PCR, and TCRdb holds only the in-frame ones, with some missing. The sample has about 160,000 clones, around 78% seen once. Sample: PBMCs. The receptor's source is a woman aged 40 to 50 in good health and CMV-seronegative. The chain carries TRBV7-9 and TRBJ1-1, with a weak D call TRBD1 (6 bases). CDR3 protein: CASSLGGGFPNGAFF. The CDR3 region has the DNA TGTGCCAGCAGCTTAGGAGGGGGATTCCCAAACGGGGCTTTCTTT.